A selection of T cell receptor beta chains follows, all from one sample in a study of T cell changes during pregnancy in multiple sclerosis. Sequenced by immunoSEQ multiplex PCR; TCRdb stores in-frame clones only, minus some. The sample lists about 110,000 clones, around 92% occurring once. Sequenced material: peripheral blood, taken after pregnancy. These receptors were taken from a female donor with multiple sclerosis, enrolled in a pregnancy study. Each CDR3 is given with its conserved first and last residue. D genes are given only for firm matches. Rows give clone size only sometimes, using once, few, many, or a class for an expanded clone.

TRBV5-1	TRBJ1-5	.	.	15	TGCGCCAGCAGCTTGGAATTCGGGGTAGGCCAGCCCCAGCATTTT	CASSLEFGVGQPQHF
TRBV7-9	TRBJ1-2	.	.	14	TGTGCCAGCAGCTTGGGTTTGGGCTCGATGGGCTACACCTTC	CASSLGLGSMGYTF
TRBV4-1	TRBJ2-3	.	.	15	TGCGCCAGCAGCCCCTACAGCGGAGGGACAGATACGCAGTATTTT	CASSPYSGGTDTQYF
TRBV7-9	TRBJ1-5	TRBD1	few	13	TGTGCCAGCAGCGAGACAGGGGTTCAGCCCCAGCATTTT	CASSETGVQPQHF
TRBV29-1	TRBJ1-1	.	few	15	TGCAGCGTTATTGGTCGGACAGACTGGAACACTGAAGCTTTCTTT	CSVIGRTDWNTEAFF
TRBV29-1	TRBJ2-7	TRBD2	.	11	TGCAGCGCAGGACTAGCCAACGAGCAGTACTTC	CSAGLANEQYF
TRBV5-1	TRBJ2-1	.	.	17	TGCGCCAGCAGCTTGGATCCCACAGGAAACCCCTACAATGAGCAGTTCTTC	CASSLDPTGNPYNEQFF
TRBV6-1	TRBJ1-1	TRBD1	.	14	TGTGCCAGCAGGGGACAGCCGATGAACACTGAAGCTTTCTTT	CASRGQPMNTEAFF
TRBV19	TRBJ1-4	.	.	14	TGTGCCAGTAGTGAAAACAGGGCCACTGAAAAACTGTTTTTT	CASSENRATEKLFF
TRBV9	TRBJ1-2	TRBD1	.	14	TGTGCCAGCAGCGCCCAACAGGGGGCCACTGGCTACACCTTC	CASSAQQGATGYTF
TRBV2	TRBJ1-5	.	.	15	TGTGCCAGCACCCCGAGGGGGGGCGGAAATCAGCCCCAGCATTTT	CASTPRGGGNQPQHF
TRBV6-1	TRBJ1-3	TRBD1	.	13	TGTGCCAGCAGAGGGACAGGAGGAAACACCATATATTTT	CASRGTGGNTIYF
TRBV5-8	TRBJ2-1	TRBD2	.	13	TGTGCCAGCAGCACCGGGACTAGCAGTGAGCAGTTCTTC	CASSTGTSSEQFF
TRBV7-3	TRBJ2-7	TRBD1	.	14	TGTGCCAGCAGCTTTGGAGGACAGGGCTACGAGCAGTACTTC	CASSFGGQGYEQYF
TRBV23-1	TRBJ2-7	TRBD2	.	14	TGCGCCAGCAGGCAAGCGGGAGAATCCTACGAGCAGTACTTC	CASRQAGESYEQYF
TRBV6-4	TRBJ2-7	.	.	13	TGTGCCAGCAGTGACTCGACATCCTACGAGCAGTACTTC	CASSDSTSYEQYF
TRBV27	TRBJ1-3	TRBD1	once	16	TGTGCCAGCAGTCTTACAGGGGCAAGCTCTGGAAACACCATATATTTT	CASSLTGASSGNTIYF
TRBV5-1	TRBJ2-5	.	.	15	TGCGCCAGCGCCCCCCGGGACACCCTGAGGGAGACCCAGTACTTC	CASAPRDTLRETQYF
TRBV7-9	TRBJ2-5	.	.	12	TGTGCCAGCAGCCTACTAGGGGAGACCCAGTACTTC	CASSLLGETQYF
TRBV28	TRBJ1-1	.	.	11	TGTGCCAGCAGTCTTAACGCGGAAGCTTTCTTT	CASSLNAEAFF
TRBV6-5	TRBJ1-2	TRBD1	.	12	TGTGCCAGCAGCGACAGGGTGAAAGGCTACACCTTC	CASSDRVKGYTF
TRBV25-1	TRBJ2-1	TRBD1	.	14	TGTGCCACCACGCCAAGGGACAGGTGGAATGAGCAGTTCTTC	CATTPRDRWNEQFF
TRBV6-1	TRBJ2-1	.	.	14	TGTGCCAGCGCGCTCTCTGGCTCCTACAATGAGCAGTTCTTC	CASALSGSYNEQFF
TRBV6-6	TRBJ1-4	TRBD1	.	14	TGTGCCAGCAGACGAGGACAGGGGAAGGCAAAACTGTTTTTT	CASRRGQGKAKLFF
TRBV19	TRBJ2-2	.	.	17	TGTGCCAGTAGTACTCAAAGCTTTAGCGGACCGACCGGGGAGCTGTTTTTT	CASSTQSFSGPTGELFF
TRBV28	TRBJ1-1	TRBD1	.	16	TGTGCCAGCAGTTTACCCGGGACAGGGGTGAACACTGAAGCTTTCTTT	CASSLPGTGVNTEAFF
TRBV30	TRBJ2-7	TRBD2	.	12	TGTGCCTGGAGTGCGGGGGGCTACGAGCAGTACTTC	CAWSAGGYEQYF